Below, 25 T cell receptor beta chains from the same sample are listed, as sequenced in a study of spatial heterogeneity in lung cancer. Whole-study findings and limits: Intratumoral expanded alpha and beta TCR counts were found to track tumor mutation counts.

These receptors' targets are unknown. TCRdb re-called the 5' RACE reads through MiXCR, storing one row per CDR3 protein. The repertoire holds over 3,000 distinct CDR3 sequences, with 7.5% to 8.5% as singletons. Time point denoted: sample taken at primary tumor resection. The material sequenced was lung tumor tissue, taken at surgery. The receptors come from a male donor with early-stage non-small cell lung cancer.

This clonotype was counted ten times or more. V and J are TRBV10-3 and TRBJ1-2; possible D gene TRBD1, 5 bases. Trimming stripped 5 bases from V and 5 bases from J, with 12 bases between. CDR3 length equals 13 residues. CDR1 is ENHRY, CDR2 SYGVKD, per germline. CDR3 protein: CAISPGTGYGYTF. In DNA, the CDR3 is TGTGCCATCAGTCCCGGGACGGGTTATGGCTACACCTTC.

This clonotype is judged medium-sized. V and J are TRBV19 and TRBJ1-5, with TRBD1 identical over 9 bases. The junction had 9 bases not matched to a gene; V was cut back by 7 bases and J by 5 bases. CDR3 length: 15 residues. Looked up from germline, CDR1 is LNHDA and CDR2 is SQIVND (reference sequence). The CDR3 bases are TGTGCCAGTAATCCTCGGGGGGACAGGGATCAGCCCCAGCATTTT. It specifies CASNPRGDRDQPQHF.

By sample fraction, this clonotype is medium-sized (0.01 to 0.1%). This chain connects TRBV27 to TRBJ2-1; 7 bases are shared with TRBD1. This CDR3 comprises 17 residues. V dropped 3 bases and J dropped 0; count of bases not matched to a gene: 8. CDR1 is MNHEY and CDR2 is SMNVEV in the germline V gene (reference sequence). The CDR3 nucleotides read TGTGCCAGCAGTTTGCCTACAGGGGCAAGCTCCTACAATGAGCAGTTCTTC. This encodes CASSLPTGASSYNEQFF.

This clonotype qualifies as medium-sized (0.01 to 0.1%). The rearrangement links TRBV14 to TRBJ2-1; the D gene could be TRBD1 or TRBD2 (5 bases each). The CDR3 length is 16 residues. Germline V CDR1 and CDR2: SGHDN, FVKESK. The ends were cut back, 1 base at V and 1 base at J, with 11 bases in the middle. CDR3 sequence (DNA): TGTGCCAGCAGCCAAGTTATCGGGGCTTCCTACAATGAGCAGTTCTTC. Translating gives CASSQVIGASYNEQFF.

This clonotype counts as medium-sized. V and J are TRBV7-2 and TRBJ2-5; unclear D gene. CDR1 SGHTA and CDR2 FQGNSA come from the germline V gene. CDR3 length equals 11 residues. V lost 5 bases to trimming and J lost 5 bases, with 6 bases between them. Written as DNA, the CDR3 is TGTGCCAGCAGCCTCCTGGAGACCCAGTACTTC. Translating it yields CASSLLETQYF.

This CDR3 is CASSVAGFGEQYF. The CDR3 DNA is TGTGCCAGCAGCGTAGCAGGATTCGGCGAGCAGTACTTC. J is TRBJ2-7 and V is TRBV9; D is unresolved. V shed 0 bases and J shed 6 bases, with 10 bases lying between them. The CDR3 runs 13 residues. In germline, CDR1 is SGDLS, CDR2 YYNGEE.

The V and J genes are TRBV6-6 and TRBJ1-2, with a tentative D call TRBD1 (6 bases). The germline V gene encodes CDR1 MNHNY and CDR2 SVGAGI (reference sequence). The CDR3 has 13 amino acids. V lost 10 bases, J lost 4 bases, and 16 bases lay in between. The CDR3 protein is CATAVGQLYGYTF. CDR3 bases: TGTGCCACCGCGGTCGGACAGCTCTATGGCTACACCTTC.

The CDR3 loop reads CASSPSRTGGIETQYF. The CDR3 nucleotides are TGTGCCAGCAGCCCCTCTCGGACAGGGGGCATTGAGACCCAGTACTTC. The rearrangement uses TRBV11-2 and TRBJ2-5; 11 positions match TRBD1. Germline CDR1 is SGHAT and CDR2 is FQNNGV. Trimming at V came to 5 bases and at J to 5 bases, leaving 10 bases not matched to a gene. CDR3 size: 16 residues.

This clonotype showed up many times. The CDR3 DNA is TGCAGTGCGTGGACCCCCGGCAGGTACGAGCAGTACTTC. Translation gives CSAWTPGRYEQYF. V usage is TRBV20-1 and J usage is TRBJ2-7; unclear D gene. This CDR3 is 13 amino acids long. CDR1 is DFQATT, CDR2 SNEGSKA, per germline (reference sequence). V was clipped by 6 bases and J by 4 bases, with 16 bases between them.

The J gene is TRBJ2-7, the V gene TRBV5-1; D is undetermined. V was cut by 5 bases and J by 8 bases, with 23 bases left in between. CDR3 length equals 15 residues. CDR1 and CDR2 (germline): SGHRS, YFSETQ. The CDR3 reads CASRSHGPHHHKQYF. The DNA for the CDR3 is TGCGCCAGCAGATCGCACGGGCCTCACCATCACAAGCAGTACTTC.

The chain couples TRBV5-6 to TRBJ1-5; D unclear. Per germline, CDR1 SGHDT and CDR2 YYEEEE. This CDR3 region has 14 residues. V was cut by 1 base and J by 4 bases, with 9 bases left in between. In DNA, the CDR3 is TGTGCCAGCAGCTTGTCTGGCAGAAATCAGCCCCAGCATTTT. Translation gives CASSLSGRNQPQHF.

By share, this clonotype ranks as large. The chain couples TRBV28 to TRBJ2-2; 15 nucleotides align to TRBD2. This CDR3 is built from 20 residues. Losses at the gene ends were 3 bases for V and 5 bases for J; bases not matched to a gene: 13. Germline CDR1 reads MDHEN; CDR2 reads SYDVKM. CDR3 sequence reads: CASSLTGTSGRPSWTGELFF. The CDR3 DNA is TGTGCCAGCAGTTTGACAGGGACTAGCGGGAGGCCCTCGTGGACCGGGGAGCTGTTTTTT. Combining the CDR3 with reference TRBV28 and TRBJ2-2 gives the whole variable domain DVKVTQSSRYLVKRTGEKVFLECVQDMDHENMFWYRQDPGLGLRLIYFSYDVKMKEKGDIPEGYSVSREKKERFSLILESASTNQTSMYLCASSLTGTSGRPSWTGELFFGEGSRLTVL.

By share of the sample, this clonotype is large. The chain combines TRBV6-5 with TRBJ2-7; D possibly corresponds to TRBD2 (6 bases). Deletions cut 5 bases from V and 0 bases from J, with 11 bases between. The CDR3 consists of 14 residues. Germline V gene sequence: CDR1 MNHEY, CDR2 SVGAGI. DNA for the CDR3: TGTGCCAGCAGTGGAGGAGGGCTCTCCTACGAGCAGTACTTC. This codes for CASSGGGLSYEQYF.

This clonotype appeared a few times. The V and J genes are TRBV5-1 and TRBJ2-3; the match to TRBD2 covers 7 bases. CDR1 SGHRS and CDR2 YFSETQ come from the germline V gene. The CDR3 sequence is 14 residues long. With 0 bases clipped from V and 4 bases from J, the junction kept 2 bases outside the gene matches. The CDR3 region has the DNA TGCGCCAGCAGCTTGGACAGCGGGGCAGATACGCAGTATTTT. It encodes CASSLDSGADTQYF.

By sample fraction, this clonotype is medium-sized. The rearrangement links TRBV28 to TRBJ1-2; 9 bases line up with TRBD1. This CDR3 is 15 amino acids long. V shed 3 bases and J 3 bases; nucleotides not matched to a gene: 5. Germline V gives CDR1 MDHEN, CDR2 SYDVKM. The CDR3 spells CASSLGTGIYYGYTF. The CDR3 DNA reads TGTGCCAGCAGTTTGGGGACAGGGATTTACTATGGCTACACCTTC.

This clonotype was counted at least ten times. This chain uses TRBV7-2 with TRBJ2-7; possible D gene TRBD1, 5 bases. This CDR3 region has 13 residues. CDR1 and CDR2 from the germline V gene are SGHTA and FQGNSA. The ends were cut back, 6 bases at V and 7 bases at J, with 16 bases in the middle. The DNA of the CDR3 is TGTGCCAGCAGTGAATTAAGACAGAAAGAGCAGTACTTC. This translates into CASSELRQKEQYF.

This clonotype has more than one count but fewer than ten. This chain joins TRBV11-3 and TRBJ2-3; D remains unclear. This CDR3 is built from 14 residues. The ends were cut back, 1 base at V and 2 bases at J, with 7 bases in the middle. In germline, CDR1 is SGHNT, CDR2 YENEEA. CDR3 sequence: CASSLAGPTDTQYF. DNA for the CDR3: TGTGCCAGCAGCTTAGCCGGCCCCACAGATACGCAGTATTTT.

This clonotype was seen at least ten times. CDR3 residues: CASSPRQRENTEAFF. The DNA for the CDR3 is TGTGCCAGCAGCCCCCGACAGAGAGAGAACACTGAAGCTTTCTTT. This sequence joins TRBV9 and TRBJ1-1, with D tentatively TRBD1 (5 bases). The CDR3 extends over 15 amino acids. Per germline, CDR1 SGDLS and CDR2 YYNGEE. V was pared by 4 bases and J by 1 base, with 14 bases between.

By its share, this clonotype is medium-sized. This chain joins TRBV2 and TRBJ1-5; possible D gene TRBD1, 6 bases. The CDR3 has 17 residues. The germline V gene has CDR1 SNHLY and CDR2 FYNNEI. With 5 bases removed from V and 0 bases from J, the gap between germline ends came to 17 bases. CDR3 in DNA: TGTGCCAGCAGTAAAGTCCCGACAGGACCTAGCAATCAGCCCCAGCATTTT. Protein sequence: CASSKVPTGPSNQPQHF. The full variable domain, with the rest looked up from reference TRBV2 and TRBJ1-5, is EPEVTQTPSHQVTQMGQEVILRCVPISNHLYFYWYRQILGQKVEFLVSFYNNEISEKSEIFDDQFSVERPDGSNFTLKIRSTKLEDSAMYFCASSKVPTGPSNQPQHFGDGTRLSIL.

This clonotype is large (0.1 to 1%) within its sample. This chain joins TRBV7-9 and TRBJ2-7, with TRBD1 identical over 8 bases. V shed 3 bases and J 3 bases; nucleotides not matched to a gene: 4. Germline values: CDR1 SEHNR, CDR2 FQNEAQ (reference sequence). This CDR3 comprises 14 residues. CDR3 coding DNA: TGTGCCAGCAGCTTCGGGACAGGCCACTACGAGCAGTACTTC. This codes for CASSFGTGHYEQYF.

By sample share, this clonotype is medium-sized. V gene TRBV12-3 or TRBV12-4 combines with J gene TRBJ2-1; D remains ambiguous. There are 14 residues in the CDR3. V was cut by 7 bases and J by 6 bases, with 16 bases left in between. DNA for the CDR3: TGTGCCAGCACCCCCCCGGCAGGTGGCAATGAGCAGTTCTTC. This encodes CASTPPAGGNEQFF.

This clonotype is termed medium-sized. The gene calls are TRBV10-3 and TRBJ2-7; 8 nucleotides agree with TRBD2. The length of the CDR3 is 15 residues. J was trimmed by 3 bases and V by 6 bases; bases with no gene match: 10. Per the germline V gene, CDR1 is ENHRY and CDR2 is SYGVKD. In DNA, the CDR3 is TGTGCCATCAGCCCCCGCTCGGGGGGGCACTACGAGCAGTACTTC. It translates to CAISPRSGGHYEQYF.

Relative to its sample, this clonotype is medium-sized. The chain carries TRBV15 and TRBJ1-2; 9 nucleotides match TRBD1. CDR3 length equals 16 residues. Trimming at V came to 0 bases and at J to 13 bases, leaving 15 bases not matched to a gene. Germline loops: CDR1 LNHNV, CDR2 YYDKDF (reference sequence). The chain's CDR3 is CATSRDGIRDREFVTF. The CDR3 nucleotides read TGTGCCACCAGCAGAGATGGGATCCGGGACAGGGAGTTTGTCACCTTC.

This clonotype was seen more than once but under ten times. The chain links TRBV29-1 to TRBJ2-3; 10 nucleotides agree with TRBD2. CDR1 and CDR2 from the germline V gene are SQVTM and ANQGSEA. V trimming: 6 bases; J trimming: 5 bases; junction bases outside the gene matches: 5. The CDR3 extends over 13 amino acids. CDR3 in amino acids: CSVTGTSEDTQYF. In DNA, the CDR3 is TGCAGCGTAACCGGGACTAGCGAAGATACGCAGTATTTT.

This clonotype is medium-sized. The chain recombines TRBV6-5 with TRBJ2-7; D is possibly TRBD1 or TRBD2 (6 bases each). V dropped 0 bases and J dropped 6 bases, with 12 bases sitting between them. There are 14 residues in the CDR3. Per the germline V gene, CDR1 is MNHEY and CDR2 is SVGAGI. In DNA form, the CDR3 reads TGTGCCAGCAGTTACTCGGCCGGGGGCAGCGAGCAGTACTTC. Its translation: CASSYSAGGSEQYF.